Listed below are T cell receptor beta chains from one sample, sequenced in a study of blood T cell repertoires in COVID-19. The protocol was immunoSEQ multiplex PCR, while the TCRdb copy is restricted to in-frame clones and leaves out a portion. The sample holds a few hundred thousand clones, 70% to 90% seen once. The sample comprised peripheral blood. All receptors come from a man between 25 and 39 years old with active or convalescent COVID-19. The conserved cysteine and the conserved F or W are not part of the CDR3 here.

V gene | CDR3 protein
TRBV10-2 | ASSRGLGETQY
TRBV11-3 | ASSFIQGSEQY
TRBV3-1/TRBV3-2 | ASSQDRHLWGEKTEAF
TRBV7-2 | ASSLGRAGGPGEQY
TRBV24-1 | ATSLGGLTDTQY
TRBV11-2 | ASSGETGGAYYGYT
TRBV4-1 | ASAPADYTGNEQF
TRBV29-1 | SVGTGGNQPQH
TRBV7-9 | ASSRDSLNQPQH
TRBV20-1 | SASFAGGRETQY
TRBV6-2/TRBV6-3 | ASSLTGGQPQH
TRBV5-1 | ASSLAQRNNYGYT
TRBV2 | ASSENRENTEAF
TRBV5-1 | ASSLPGGDVSDRGKMNTEAF
TRBV11-2 | ASSKTPFVPEDYGYT
TRBV30 | AWSVSARSSYNSPLH
TRBV3-1/TRBV3-2 | ASSRGQVRNTEAF
TRBV10-2 | ASTGQGGGETQY
TRBV6-5 | ASTNDFSGNTIY
TRBV9 | ASSAGLVGDTGELF
TRBV10-3 | AISESTGTGDEKLF
TRBV29-1 | SVETWGQGNAYEQY
TRBV27 | ASGDRAGTDTQY
TRBV6-4 | ASSGPGQGENYGYT
TRBV5-4 | ASSLSGGASDTQY
TRBV7-9 | ASSRSGFEADTQY
TRBV4-1 | ASSHILATGELF
TRBV28 | ASRRPGTSGSNEQF
TRBV5-1 | ASSPWTVGEAF
TRBV6-5 | ASSYETTPYNEQF
TRBV6-5 | ASSYGRQWNTIY
TRBV11-2 | ASSSGETGGAYGYT
TRBV6-5 | ASSYSGTGLGNEQF
TRBV9 | ASSGGTGELF
TRBV7-8 | ASSSTSGGPGLTDTQY
TRBV9 | ASSDAGADEQF
TRBV21-1 | ASSKRAGLGSTDTQY
TRBV6-2/TRBV6-3 | ASSAWPGGDRGGEQY
TRBV6-7 | ASSSKHRGGQPQH
TRBV6-5 | ASMMGAANTGELF
TRBV10-3 | AISEFTGPSGYT
TRBV2 | ASSTWTGYNEQF
TRBV12-2 | ASRFRKGDTYNEQF
TRBV9 | ASSLHETPSGANVLT
TRBV10-1 | ASSESGTSGGRTDTQY